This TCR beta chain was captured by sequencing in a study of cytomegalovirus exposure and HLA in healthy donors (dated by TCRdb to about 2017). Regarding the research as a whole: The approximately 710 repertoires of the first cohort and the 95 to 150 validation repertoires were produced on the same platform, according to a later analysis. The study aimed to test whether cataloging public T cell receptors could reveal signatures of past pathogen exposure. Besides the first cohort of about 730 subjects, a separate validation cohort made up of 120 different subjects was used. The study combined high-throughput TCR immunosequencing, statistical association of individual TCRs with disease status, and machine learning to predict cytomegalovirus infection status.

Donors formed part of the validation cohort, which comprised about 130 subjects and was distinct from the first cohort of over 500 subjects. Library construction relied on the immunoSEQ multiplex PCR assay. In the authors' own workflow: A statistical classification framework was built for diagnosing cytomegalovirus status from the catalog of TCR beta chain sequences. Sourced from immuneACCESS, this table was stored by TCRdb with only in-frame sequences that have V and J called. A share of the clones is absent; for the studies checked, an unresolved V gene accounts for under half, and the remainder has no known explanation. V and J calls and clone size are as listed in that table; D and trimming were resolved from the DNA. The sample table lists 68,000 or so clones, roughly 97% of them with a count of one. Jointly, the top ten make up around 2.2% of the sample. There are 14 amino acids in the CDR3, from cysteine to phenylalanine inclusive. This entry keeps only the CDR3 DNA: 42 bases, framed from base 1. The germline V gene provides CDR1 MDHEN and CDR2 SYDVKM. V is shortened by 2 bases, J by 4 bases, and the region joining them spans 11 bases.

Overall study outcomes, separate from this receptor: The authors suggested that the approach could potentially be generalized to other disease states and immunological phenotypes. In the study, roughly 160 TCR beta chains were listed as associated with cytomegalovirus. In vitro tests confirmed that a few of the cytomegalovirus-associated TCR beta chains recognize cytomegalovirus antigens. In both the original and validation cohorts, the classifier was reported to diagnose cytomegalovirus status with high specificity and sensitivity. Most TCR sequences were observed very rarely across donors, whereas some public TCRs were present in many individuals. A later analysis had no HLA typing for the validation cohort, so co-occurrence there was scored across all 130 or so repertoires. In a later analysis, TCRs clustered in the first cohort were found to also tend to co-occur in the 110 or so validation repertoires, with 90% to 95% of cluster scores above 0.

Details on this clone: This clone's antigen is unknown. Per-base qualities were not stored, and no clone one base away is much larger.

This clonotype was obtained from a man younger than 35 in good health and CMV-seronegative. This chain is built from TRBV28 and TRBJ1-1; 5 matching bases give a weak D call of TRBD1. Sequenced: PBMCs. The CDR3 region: CASSLRFRATEAFF. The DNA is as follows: TGTGCCAGCAGTTTACGTTTCAGGGCCACTGAAGCTTTCTTT.